This T cell receptor beta chain is from a study of blood T cell repertoires in COVID-19. Whole-study context: The study drew acute and convalescent COVID-19 samples from the United States, Italy and Spain. PBMCs, B-cell-depleted T cells, or T cells were the source of the cDNA or gDNA that made up the material.

Produced via immunoSEQ multiplex PCR; TCRdb's table is partial and in-frame only. Among 250,000 to 300,000 clones listed, approximately 91% were seen once. Sequencing was performed on peripheral blood. The receptor was derived from a woman in her twenties or thirties with COVID-19, enrolled during active disease.

The CDR3 spells CASSLALKRGIGEQYF. Here the CDR3 DNA reads TGTGCCAGCAGCTTGGCCTTAAAAAGAGGGATAGGCGAGCAGTACTTC. This sequence joins TRBV5-4 and TRBJ2-7, with D perhaps matching TRBD2 (5 bases). This CDR3 is built from 16 residues. The V end was cut by 0 bases, the J end by 6 bases, with 19 bases between. Germline CDR1 SGHNT, CDR2 YYREEE (reference sequence). Using reference TRBV5-4 and TRBJ2-7 for the parts outside the CDR3, the full variable domain is ETGVTQSPTHLIKTRGQQVTLRCSSQSGHNTVSWYQQALGQGPQFIFQYYREEENGRGNFPPRFSGLQFPNYSSELNVNALELDDSALYLCASSLALKRGIGEQYFGPGTRLTVT.